Each of the 9 T cell receptor beta chains below was sequenced from the same sample in a study of glioma-infiltrating T cells. The iRepertoire nested amplicon-rescue multiplex PCR amplified TCR alpha and beta CDR3s from RNA. TCRdb re-called the multiplex PCR reads through MiXCR, storing one row per CDR3 protein. The table has about 17,000 distinct CDR3 sequences, about 62% seen once. The sample was glioma tissue, nonneoplastic brain tissue, or PBMCs (not recorded which). The receptors stem from a human donor with low-grade glioma or glioblastoma, undergoing nonglioma brain surgery, or in good health (not recorded which).

The rearrangement uses TRBV28 and TRBJ2-2; D remains ambiguous. Per germline, CDR1 MDHEN and CDR2 SYDVKM. Trimming left V 8 bases short and J 6 bases short, with 7 bases between. There are 11 residues in the CDR3. CDR3 protein: CASQTPGELFF. The CDR3 nucleotides are TGTGCCAGCCAGACGCCCGGGGAGCTGTTTTTT.

A word on this clonotype: The junction shows a germline mismatch at one end, possibly a read error. The chain carries TRBV6-2 or TRBV6-3 and TRBJ1-1; no firm D call. The CDR3 runs 14 residues. Germline loops: CDR1 MNHEY, CDR2 SVGEGT. This chain's CDR3 is CASHPMGISPEAFF. CDR3 DNA sequence: TGTGCCAGTCACCCGATGGGTATCTCCCCTGAAGCCTTCTTT.

This clonotype was counted only a few times. The chain recombines TRBV5-4 with TRBJ2-2; TRBD1 agrees at 8 bases. Germline V lookup: CDR1 SGHNT, CDR2 YYREEE (reference sequence). This CDR3 is built from 15 residues. V lost 4 bases to trimming and J lost 6 bases; unmatched junction nucleotides: 8. The CDR3 is CASSLGQGASGELFF. In DNA form, the CDR3 reads TGTGCCAGCAGCCTGGGGCAGGGGGCATCCGGGGAGCTGTTTTTT. Drawing the rest from reference TRBV5-4 and TRBJ2-2, the complete variable domain is ETGVTQSPTHLIKTRGQQVTLRCSSQSGHNTVSWYQQALGQGPQFIFQYYREEENGRGNFPPRFSGLQFPNYSSELNVNALELDDSALYLCASSLGQGASGELFFGEGSRLTVL.

The chain joins TRBV28 to TRBJ2-1; no reliable D call. There are 12 residues in the CDR3. Germline V gene lookup returns CDR1 MDHEN and CDR2 SYDVKM. The V gene lost 5 bases and the J gene lost 3 bases, with 5 bases spanning the gap. In nucleotides, the CDR3 is TGTGCCAGCAGTGCCATCTACAATGAGCAGTTCTTC. Amino acids: CASSAIYNEQFF.

The sample holds one count of this clonotype. V and J are TRBV20-1 and TRBJ2-1; 7 bases are shared with TRBD2. This CDR3 has 14 residues. The V and J ends lost 6 bases and 7 bases, in that order; junction bases with no gene match: 12. Germline lookup yields CDR1 DFQATT and CDR2 SNEGSKA (reference sequence). CDR3 residues: CSAPRVTSMNEQFF. CDR3 in DNA: TGCAGTGCCCCGAGGGTGACTAGCATGAATGAGCAGTTCTTC.

This clonotype was recorded many times. The rearrangement links TRBV4-1 to TRBJ2-1; TRBD1 agrees at 11 bases. The CDR3 covers 13 residues. J gave up 6 bases and V 8 bases, and 3 bases lay outside the gene matches. Per germline, CDR1 MGHRA and CDR2 YSYEKL. The CDR3, as DNA: TGCGCCAGCCACGGGACAGGGGGCAATGAGCAGTTCTTC. Residues: CASHGTGGNEQFF.

V usage is TRBV20-1 and J usage is TRBJ1-1; a weak D match, TRBD1 (6 bases). The CDR3 loop spans 12 amino acids. The germline CDR1 and CDR2 sequences are DFQATT and SNEGSKA (reference sequence). CDR3 protein: CMGGWTNTEAFF. The CDR3 nucleotides are TGCATGGGGGGCTGGACGAACACTGAAGCTTTCTTT.

This chain links TRBV6-2 or TRBV6-3 with TRBJ1-5; D is uncertain. V lost 8 bases and J 3 bases, leaving 11 bases between the germline ends. The germline V gene has CDR1 MNHEY and CDR2 SVGEGT. The CDR3 loop spans 13 amino acids. The CDR3 DNA sequence: TGTGCCAGCGCTCAGGTGGACAATCAGCCCCAGCATTTT. This codes for CASAQVDNQPQHF.

For this clonotype: A clone one base away is much larger, so this may be a read error. This chain links TRBV4-1 with TRBJ2-2; D not resolved. The ends were cut back, 5 bases at V and 4 bases at J, with 17 bases in the middle. CDR1 MGHRA and CDR2 YSYEKL come from the germline V gene. This CDR3 is 16 amino acids long. The CDR3, as DNA: TGCGCCAGCAGCGGTGTGGGGTTCGGCGTCACCGGGGAGCTGTTTTTT. Encoded protein: CASSGVGFGVTGELFF.